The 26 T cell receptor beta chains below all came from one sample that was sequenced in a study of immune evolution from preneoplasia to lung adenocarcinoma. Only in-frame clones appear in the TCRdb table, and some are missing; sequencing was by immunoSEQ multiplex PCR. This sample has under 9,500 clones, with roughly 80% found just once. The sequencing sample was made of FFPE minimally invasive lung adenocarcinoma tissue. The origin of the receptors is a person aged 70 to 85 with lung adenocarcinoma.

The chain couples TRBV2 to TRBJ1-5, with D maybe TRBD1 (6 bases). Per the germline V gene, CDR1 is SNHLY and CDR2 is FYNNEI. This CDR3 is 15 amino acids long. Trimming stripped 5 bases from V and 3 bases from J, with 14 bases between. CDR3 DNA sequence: TGTGCCAGCAGTTTTGGAGGACAGTTCAATCAGCCCCAGCATTTT. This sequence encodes CASSFGGQFNQPQHF.

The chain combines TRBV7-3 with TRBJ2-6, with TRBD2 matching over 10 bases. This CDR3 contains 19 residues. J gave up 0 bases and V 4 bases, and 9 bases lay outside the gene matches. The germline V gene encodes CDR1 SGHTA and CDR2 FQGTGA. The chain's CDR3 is CASSSTSGTPSSGANVLTF. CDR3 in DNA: TGTGCCAGCAGCTCCACTAGCGGGACCCCCAGCTCTGGGGCCAACGTCCTGACTTTC.

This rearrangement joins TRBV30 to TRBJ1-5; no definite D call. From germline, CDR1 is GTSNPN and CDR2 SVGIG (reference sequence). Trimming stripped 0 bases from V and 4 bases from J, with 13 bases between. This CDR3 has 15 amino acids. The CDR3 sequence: CAWSVGIGLNQPQHF. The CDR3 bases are TGTGCCTGGAGTGTAGGGATCGGCCTAAATCAGCCCCAGCATTTT.

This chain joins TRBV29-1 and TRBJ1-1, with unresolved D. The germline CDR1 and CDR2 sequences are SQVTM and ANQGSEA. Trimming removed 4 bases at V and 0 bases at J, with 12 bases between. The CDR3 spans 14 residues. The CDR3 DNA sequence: TGCAGCGTTGCCCCGGGAGTTATGAACACTGAAGCTTTCTTT. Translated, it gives CSVAPGVMNTEAFF.

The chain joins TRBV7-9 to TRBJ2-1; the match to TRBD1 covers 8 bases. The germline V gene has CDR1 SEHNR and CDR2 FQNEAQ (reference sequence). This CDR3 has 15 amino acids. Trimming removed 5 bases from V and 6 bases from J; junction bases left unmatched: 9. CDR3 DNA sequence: TGTGCCAGCAGCATACCACAGGGGGTGGTCAATGAGCAGTTCTTC. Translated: CASSIPQGVVNEQFF.

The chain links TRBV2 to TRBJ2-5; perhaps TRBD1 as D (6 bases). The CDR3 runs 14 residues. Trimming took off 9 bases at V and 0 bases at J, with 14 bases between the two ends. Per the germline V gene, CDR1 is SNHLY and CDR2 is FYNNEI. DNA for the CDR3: TGTGCCAGGGGGGCTTCGGGGCACCAAGAGACCCAGTACTTC. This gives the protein CARGASGHQETQYF.

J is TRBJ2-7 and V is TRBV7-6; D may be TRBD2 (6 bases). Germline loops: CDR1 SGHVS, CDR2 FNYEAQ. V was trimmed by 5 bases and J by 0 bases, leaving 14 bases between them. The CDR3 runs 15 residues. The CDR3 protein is CASSATRDFSYEQYF. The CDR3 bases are TGTGCCAGCAGCGCGACCCGGGACTTCTCCTACGAGCAGTACTTC.

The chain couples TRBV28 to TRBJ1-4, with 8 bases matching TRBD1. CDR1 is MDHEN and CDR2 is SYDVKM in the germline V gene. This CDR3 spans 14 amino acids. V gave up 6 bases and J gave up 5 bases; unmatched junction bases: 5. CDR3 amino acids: CASRQTGENEKLFF. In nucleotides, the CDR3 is TGTGCCAGCAGGCAGACAGGGGAGAATGAAAAACTGTTTTTT.

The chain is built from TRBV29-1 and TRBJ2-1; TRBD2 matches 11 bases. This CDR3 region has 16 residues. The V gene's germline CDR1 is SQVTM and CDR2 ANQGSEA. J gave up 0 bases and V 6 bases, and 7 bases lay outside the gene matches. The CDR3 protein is CSVATSGGSSYNEQFF. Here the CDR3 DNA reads TGCAGCGTCGCTACTAGCGGGGGAAGCTCCTACAATGAGCAGTTCTTC.

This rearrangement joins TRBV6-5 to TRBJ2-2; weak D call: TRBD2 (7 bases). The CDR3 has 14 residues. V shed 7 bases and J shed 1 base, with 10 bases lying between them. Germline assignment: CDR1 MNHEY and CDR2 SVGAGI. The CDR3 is CASKGGGNTGELFF. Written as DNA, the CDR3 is TGTGCCAGCAAGGGAGGGGGGAACACCGGGGAGCTGTTTTTT.

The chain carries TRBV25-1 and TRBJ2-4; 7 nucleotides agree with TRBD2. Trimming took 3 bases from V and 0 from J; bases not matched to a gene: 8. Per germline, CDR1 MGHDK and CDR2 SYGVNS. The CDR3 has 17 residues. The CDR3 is CASSDAGDTSAKNIQYF. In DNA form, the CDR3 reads TGTGCCAGCAGTGATGCGGGAGATACCTCAGCCAAAAACATTCAGTACTTC.

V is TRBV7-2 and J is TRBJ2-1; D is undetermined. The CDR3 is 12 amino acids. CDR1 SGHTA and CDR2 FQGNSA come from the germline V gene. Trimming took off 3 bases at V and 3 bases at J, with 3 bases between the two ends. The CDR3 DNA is TGTGCCAGCAGCTTGCGCTACAATGAGCAGTTCTTC. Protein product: CASSLRYNEQFF.

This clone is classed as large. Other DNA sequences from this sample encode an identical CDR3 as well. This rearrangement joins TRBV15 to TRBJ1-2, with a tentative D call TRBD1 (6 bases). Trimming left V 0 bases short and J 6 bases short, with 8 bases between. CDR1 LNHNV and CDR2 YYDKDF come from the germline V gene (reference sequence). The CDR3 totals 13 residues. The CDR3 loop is CATSREEGDGYTF. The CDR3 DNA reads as TGTGCCACCAGCAGAGAGGAGGGGGATGGCTACACCTTC.

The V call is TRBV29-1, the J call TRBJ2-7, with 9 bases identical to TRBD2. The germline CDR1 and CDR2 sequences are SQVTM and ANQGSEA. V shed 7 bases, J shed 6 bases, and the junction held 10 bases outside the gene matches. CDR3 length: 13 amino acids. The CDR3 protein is CSGLLAGAGEQYF. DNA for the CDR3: TGCAGCGGGCTGTTAGCGGGGGCGGGCGAGCAGTACTTC.

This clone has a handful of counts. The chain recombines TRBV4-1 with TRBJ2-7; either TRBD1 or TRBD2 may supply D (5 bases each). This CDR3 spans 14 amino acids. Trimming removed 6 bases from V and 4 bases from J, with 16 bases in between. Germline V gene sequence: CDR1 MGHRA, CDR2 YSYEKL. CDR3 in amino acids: CASSYGDLSYEQYF. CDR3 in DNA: TGCGCCAGCAGTTACGGGGACCTCTCTTACGAGCAGTACTTC.

The CDR3 spells CASSSRTKLAGGTGELFF. The CDR3, as DNA: TGTGCCAGCAGCTCTCGAACAAAGCTAGCGGGAGGGACCGGGGAGCTGTTTTTT. This chain links TRBV7-9 with TRBJ2-2, with 12 bases identical to TRBD2. V lost 4 bases to trimming and J lost 5 bases; unmatched junction nucleotides: 11. CDR1 SEHNR and CDR2 FQNEAQ come from the germline V gene (reference sequence). This CDR3 is 18 amino acids long.

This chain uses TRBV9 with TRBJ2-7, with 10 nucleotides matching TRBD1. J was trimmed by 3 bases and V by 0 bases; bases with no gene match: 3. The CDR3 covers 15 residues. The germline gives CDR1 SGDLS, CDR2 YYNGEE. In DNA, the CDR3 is TGTGCCAGCAGCGTAGGGACAGGGGGTATCTACGAGCAGTACTTC. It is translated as CASSVGTGGIYEQYF.

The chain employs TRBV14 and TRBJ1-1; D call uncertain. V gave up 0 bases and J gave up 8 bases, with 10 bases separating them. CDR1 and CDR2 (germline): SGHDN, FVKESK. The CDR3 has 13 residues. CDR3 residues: CASSQDRLTEAFF. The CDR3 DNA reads TGTGCCAGCAGCCAAGATCGGTTGACAGAAGCTTTCTTT.

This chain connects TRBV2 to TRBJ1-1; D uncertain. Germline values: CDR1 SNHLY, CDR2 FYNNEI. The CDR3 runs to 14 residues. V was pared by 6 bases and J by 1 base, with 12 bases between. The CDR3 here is CASSLNFQNTEAFF. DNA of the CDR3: TGTGCCAGCAGCCTAAACTTTCAGAACACTGAAGCTTTCTTT.

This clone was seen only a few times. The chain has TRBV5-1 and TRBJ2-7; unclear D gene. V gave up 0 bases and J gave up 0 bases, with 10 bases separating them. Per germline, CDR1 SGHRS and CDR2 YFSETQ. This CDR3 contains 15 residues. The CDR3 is CASSLEGRSSYEQYF. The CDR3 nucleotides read TGCGCCAGCAGCTTGGAGGGCCGAAGCTCCTACGAGCAGTACTTC.

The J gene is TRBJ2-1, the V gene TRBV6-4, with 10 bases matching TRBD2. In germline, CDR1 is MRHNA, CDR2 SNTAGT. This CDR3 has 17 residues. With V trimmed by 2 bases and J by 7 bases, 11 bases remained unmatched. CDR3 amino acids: CASSDTQLAGKRNEQFF. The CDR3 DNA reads TGTGCCAGCAGTGACACACAACTAGCGGGAAAAAGGAATGAGCAGTTCTTC.

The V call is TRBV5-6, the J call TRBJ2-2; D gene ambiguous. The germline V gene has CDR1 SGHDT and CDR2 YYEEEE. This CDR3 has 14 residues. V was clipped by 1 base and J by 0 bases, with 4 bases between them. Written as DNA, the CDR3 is TGTGCCAGCAGCTTGAACTCGAACACCGGGGAGCTGTTTTTT. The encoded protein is CASSLNSNTGELFF. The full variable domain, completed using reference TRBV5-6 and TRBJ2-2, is DAGVTQSPTHLIKTRGQQVTLRCSPKSGHDTVSWYQQALGQGPQFIFQYYEEEERQRGNFPDRFSGHQFPNYSSELNVNALLLGDSALYLCASSLNSNTGELFFGEGSRLTVL.

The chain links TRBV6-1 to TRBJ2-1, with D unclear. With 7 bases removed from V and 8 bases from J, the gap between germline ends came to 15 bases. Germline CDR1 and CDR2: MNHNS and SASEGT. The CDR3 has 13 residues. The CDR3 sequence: CASMVSRFDEQFF. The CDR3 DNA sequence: TGTGCCAGCATGGTTAGTAGGTTTGATGAGCAGTTCTTC.

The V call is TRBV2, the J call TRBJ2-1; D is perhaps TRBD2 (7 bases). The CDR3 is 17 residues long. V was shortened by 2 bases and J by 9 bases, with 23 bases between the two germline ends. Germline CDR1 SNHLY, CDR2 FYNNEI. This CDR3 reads CASSETQGGQGRGEQFF. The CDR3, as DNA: TGTGCCAGCAGTGAAACGCAGGGAGGGCAGGGGCGAGGTGAGCAGTTCTTC.

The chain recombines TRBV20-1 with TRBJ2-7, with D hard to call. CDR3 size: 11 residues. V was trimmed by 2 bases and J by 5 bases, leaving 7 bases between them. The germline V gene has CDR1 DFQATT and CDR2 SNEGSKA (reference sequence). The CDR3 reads CSARPGHEQYF. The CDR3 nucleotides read TGCAGTGCTAGACCCGGGCACGAGCAGTACTTC.

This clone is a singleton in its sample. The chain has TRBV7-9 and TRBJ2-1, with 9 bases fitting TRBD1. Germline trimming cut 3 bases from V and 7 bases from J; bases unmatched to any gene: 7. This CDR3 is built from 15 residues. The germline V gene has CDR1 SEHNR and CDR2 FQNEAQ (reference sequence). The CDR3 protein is CASSFPTGGVNEQFF. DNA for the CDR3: TGTGCCAGCAGCTTTCCGACAGGGGGGGTTAATGAGCAGTTCTTC.